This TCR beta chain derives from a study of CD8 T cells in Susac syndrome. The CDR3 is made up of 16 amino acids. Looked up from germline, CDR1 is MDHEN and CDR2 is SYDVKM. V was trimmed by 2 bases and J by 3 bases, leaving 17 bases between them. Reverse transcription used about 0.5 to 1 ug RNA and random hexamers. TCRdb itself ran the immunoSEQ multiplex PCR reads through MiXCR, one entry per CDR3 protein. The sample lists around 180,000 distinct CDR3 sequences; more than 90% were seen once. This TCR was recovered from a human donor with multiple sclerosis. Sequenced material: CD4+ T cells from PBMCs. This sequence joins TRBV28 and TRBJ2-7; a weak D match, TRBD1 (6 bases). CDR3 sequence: CASSLIPWAGDYEQYF. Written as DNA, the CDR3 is TGTGCCAGCAGTTTAATCCCCTGGGCAGGGGACTACGAGCAGTACTTC.